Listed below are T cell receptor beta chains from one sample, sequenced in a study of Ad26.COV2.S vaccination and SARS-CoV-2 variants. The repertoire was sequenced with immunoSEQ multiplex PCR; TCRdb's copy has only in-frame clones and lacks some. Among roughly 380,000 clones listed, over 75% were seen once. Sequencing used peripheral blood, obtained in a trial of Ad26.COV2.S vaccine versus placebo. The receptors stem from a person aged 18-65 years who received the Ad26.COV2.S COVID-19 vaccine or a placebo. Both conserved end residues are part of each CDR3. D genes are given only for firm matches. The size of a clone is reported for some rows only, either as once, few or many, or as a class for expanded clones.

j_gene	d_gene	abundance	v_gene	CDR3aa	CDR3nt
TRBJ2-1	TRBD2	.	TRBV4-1	CASSQDIGGGTYNEQFF	TGCGCCAGCAGCCAAGATATCGGGGGGGGAACCTACAATGAGCAGTTCTTC
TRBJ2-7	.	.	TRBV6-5	CASMRSPGTSYEQYF	TGTGCCAGCATGAGATCGCCAGGGACGTCGTACGAGCAGTACTTC
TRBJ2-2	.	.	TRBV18	CASSPPGGNTGELFF	TGTGCCAGCTCACCACCGGGGGGAAACACCGGGGAGCTGTTTTTT
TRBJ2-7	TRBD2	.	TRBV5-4	CASSQPPVAGVTYEQYF	TGTGCCAGCAGCCAGCCCCCCGTAGCGGGGGTTACCTACGAGCAGTACTTC
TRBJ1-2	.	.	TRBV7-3	CASSFGLGADGYTF	TGTGCCAGCAGCTTTGGGTTGGGGGCGGATGGCTACACCTTC
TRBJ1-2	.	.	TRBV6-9	CASTSAGGYTF	TGTGCCAGCACCTCCGCGGGTGGCTACACCTTC
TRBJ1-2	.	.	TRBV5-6	CASRLWGSSNYGYTF	TGTGCCAGCAGGTTGTGGGGGTCTTCTAACTATGGCTACACCTTC
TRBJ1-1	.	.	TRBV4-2	CASSQDRSKMNTEAFF	TGTGCCAGCAGCCAAGACAGGTCGAAGATGAACACTGAAGCTTTCTTT
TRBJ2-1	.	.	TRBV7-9	CASSAGTVHEQFF	TGTGCCAGCAGCGCGGGGACAGTCCATGAGCAGTTCTTC
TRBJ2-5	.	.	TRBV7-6	CASSSRGGETQYF	TGTGCCAGCAGCTCCAGGGGTGGGGAGACCCAGTACTTC
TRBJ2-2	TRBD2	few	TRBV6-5	CASSREGGATGELFF	TGTGCCAGCAGCCGGGAGGGGGGCGCCACCGGGGAGCTGTTTTTT
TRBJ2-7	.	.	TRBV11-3	CASSLDAGSSYEQYF	TGTGCCAGCAGCTTAGATGCAGGGAGCTCCTACGAGCAGTACTTC
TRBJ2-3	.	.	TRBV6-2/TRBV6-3	CASSRLEDTQYF	TGTGCCAGCAGTCGGTTGGAAGATACGCAGTATTTT
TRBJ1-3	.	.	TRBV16	CASSLSRASGNTIYF	TGTGCCAGCAGCCTTAGCCGGGCCTCTGGAAACACCATATATTTT
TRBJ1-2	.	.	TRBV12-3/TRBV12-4	CASSFSAGGYTF	TGTGCCAGCAGTTTTTCGGCAGGTGGCTACACCTTC
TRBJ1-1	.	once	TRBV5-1	CASSQSALGTEAFF	TGCGCCAGCAGCCAGAGTGCATTGGGCACTGAAGCTTTCTTT
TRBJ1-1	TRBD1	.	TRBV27	CASSLLPGQETEAFF	TGTGCCAGCAGTTTGCTCCCGGGACAGGAGACTGAAGCTTTCTTT
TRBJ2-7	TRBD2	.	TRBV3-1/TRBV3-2	CASSQEEVRAGPSYEQYF	TGTGCCAGCAGCCAAGAGGAGGTACGAGCGGGACCCTCCTACGAGCAGTACTTC
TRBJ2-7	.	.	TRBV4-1	CASSQGTLQTYEQYF	TGCGCCAGCAGCCAAGGGACACTCCAAACCTACGAGCAGTACTTC
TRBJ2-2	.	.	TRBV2	CASTISTDTGELFF	TGTGCCAGCACTATAAGTACTGACACCGGGGAGCTGTTTTTT
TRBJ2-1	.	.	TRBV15	CATSRAGPRNEQFF	TGTGCCACCAGCAGAGCGGGTCCGAGGAATGAGCAGTTCTTC
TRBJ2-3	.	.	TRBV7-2	CASSLEPRDTQYF	TGTGCCAGCAGCTTAGAGCCGCGAGATACGCAGTATTTT
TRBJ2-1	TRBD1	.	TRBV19	CASSSLDRDRGINSYNEQFF	TGTGCCAGTAGTTCCCTCGACCGGGACAGGGGAATTAACTCCTACAATGAGCAGTTCTTC
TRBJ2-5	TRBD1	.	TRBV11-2	CASSLGDRGQETQYF	TGTGCCAGCAGCCTCGGGGACAGGGGGCAAGAGACCCAGTACTTC
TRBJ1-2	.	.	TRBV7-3	CASSLTPGWGYTF	TGTGCCAGCAGCTTAACCCCAGGGTGGGGCTACACCTTC
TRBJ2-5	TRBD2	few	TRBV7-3	CASSPGTSGGARETQYF	TGTGCCAGCAGCCCTGGGACTAGCGGGGGGGCCAGGGAGACCCAGTACTTC
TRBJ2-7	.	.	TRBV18	CASSPSGNYEQYF	TGTGCCAGCTCACCTTCAGGGAACTACGAGCAGTACTTC
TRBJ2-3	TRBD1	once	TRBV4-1	CASSHPSGGQPDTQYF	TGCGCCAGCAGCCATCCGTCAGGGGGCCAGCCAGATACGCAGTATTTT
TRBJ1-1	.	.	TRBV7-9	CASSLARHLNTEAFF	TGTGCCAGCAGCTTAGCGCGGCACCTGAACACTGAAGCTTTCTTT
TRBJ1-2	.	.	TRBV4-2	CASSQEGGQSYGYTF	TGTGCCAGCAGCCAAGAGGGAGGACAGAGCTATGGCTACACCTTC
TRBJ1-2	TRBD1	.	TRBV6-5	CASGYDRGPLYGYTF	TGTGCCAGCGGCTACGACAGGGGGCCCCTCTATGGCTACACCTTC
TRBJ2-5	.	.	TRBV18	CASSPGTRGTMTQYF	TGTGCCAGCTCACCCGGGACAAGGGGGACCATGACCCAGTACTTC
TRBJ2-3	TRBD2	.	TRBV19	CASSLGLAGQYF	TGTGCCAGTAGTCTAGGACTAGCGGGGCAGTATTTT
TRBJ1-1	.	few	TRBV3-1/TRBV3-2	CASSQALGGAEAFF	TGTGCCAGCAGCCAAGCCCTCGGGGGGGCTGAAGCTTTCTTT
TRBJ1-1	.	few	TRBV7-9	CASSLVGSNTEAFF	TGTGCCAGCAGCTTAGTGGGCTCGAACACTGAAGCTTTCTTT
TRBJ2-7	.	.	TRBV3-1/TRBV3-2	CASSQAGGVYEQYF	TGTGCCAGCAGCCAAGCCGGGGGCGTATACGAGCAGTACTTC
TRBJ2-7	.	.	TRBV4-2	CASSQVDGTSYEQYF	TGTGCCAGCAGCCAAGTAGACGGTACCTCCTACGAGCAGTACTTC
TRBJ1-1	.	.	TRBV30	CAWSVFGGLGRTEAFF	TGTGCCTGGAGTGTCTTTGGTGGGCTTGGGCGAACTGAAGCTTTCTTT
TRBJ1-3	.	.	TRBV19	CASSINRFQTGGNTIYF	TGTGCCAGTAGTATTAATCGGTTCCAAACGGGGGGAAACACCATATATTTT
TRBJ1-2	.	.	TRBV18	CASSPSGQHEGYGYTF	TGTGCCAGCTCACCATCGGGGCAACACGAGGGCTATGGCTACACCTTC
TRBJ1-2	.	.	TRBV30	CASDEGSGYTF	TGTGCCTCGGACGAGGGTAGTGGCTACACCTTC
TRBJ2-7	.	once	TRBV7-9	CASSLVRAGYEQYF	TGTGCCAGCAGCTTAGTTCGCGCTGGGTACGAGCAGTACTTC
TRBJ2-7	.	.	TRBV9	CASSVEHSSYEQYF	TGTGCCAGCAGCGTAGAACACAGCTCCTACGAGCAGTACTTC
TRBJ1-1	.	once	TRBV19	CASSIRGNTEAFF	TGTGCCAGTAGTATTAGGGGTAACACTGAAGCTTTCTTT
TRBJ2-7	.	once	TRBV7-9	CASSPQVFSYEQYF	TGTGCCAGCAGCCCCCAGGTGTTCTCCTACGAGCAGTACTTC
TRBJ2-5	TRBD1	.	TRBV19	CASSIGDRAIETQYF	TGTGCCAGTAGTATAGGAGACAGGGCAATAGAGACCCAGTACTTC
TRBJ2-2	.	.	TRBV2	CASRKGPNTGELFF	TGTGCGTCACGCAAGGGGCCTAACACCGGGGAGCTGTTTTTT
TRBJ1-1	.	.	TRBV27	CASSWGGGDTEAFF	TGTGCCAGCAGTTGGGGGGGCGGGGACACTGAAGCTTTCTTT
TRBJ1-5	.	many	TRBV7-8	CASSPSSNQPQHF	TGTGCCAGCAGCCCGAGTAGCAATCAGCCCCAGCATTTT
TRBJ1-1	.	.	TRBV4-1	CASSQGGLDTEAFF	TGCGCCAGCAGCCAGGGGGGTTTGGACACTGAAGCTTTCTTT
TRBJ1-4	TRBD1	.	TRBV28	CASSLLDRGREKLFF	TGTGCCAGCAGTTTATTGGACAGGGGGCGTGAAAAACTGTTTTTT
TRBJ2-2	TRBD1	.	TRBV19	CASSIGQAGELFF	TGTGCCAGTAGTATCGGACAGGCCGGGGAGCTGTTTTTT
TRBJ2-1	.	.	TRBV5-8	CASSLRGWGIDEQFF	TGTGCCAGCAGCCTGCGGGGTTGGGGCATCGATGAGCAGTTCTTC
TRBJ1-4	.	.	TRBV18	CASSPPPYGEKLFF	TGTGCCAGCTCACCACCTCCCTATGGGGAAAAACTGTTTTTT
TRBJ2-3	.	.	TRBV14	CASSQEPGTDTQYF	TGTGCCAGCAGCCAAGAACCCGGCACAGATACGCAGTATTTT